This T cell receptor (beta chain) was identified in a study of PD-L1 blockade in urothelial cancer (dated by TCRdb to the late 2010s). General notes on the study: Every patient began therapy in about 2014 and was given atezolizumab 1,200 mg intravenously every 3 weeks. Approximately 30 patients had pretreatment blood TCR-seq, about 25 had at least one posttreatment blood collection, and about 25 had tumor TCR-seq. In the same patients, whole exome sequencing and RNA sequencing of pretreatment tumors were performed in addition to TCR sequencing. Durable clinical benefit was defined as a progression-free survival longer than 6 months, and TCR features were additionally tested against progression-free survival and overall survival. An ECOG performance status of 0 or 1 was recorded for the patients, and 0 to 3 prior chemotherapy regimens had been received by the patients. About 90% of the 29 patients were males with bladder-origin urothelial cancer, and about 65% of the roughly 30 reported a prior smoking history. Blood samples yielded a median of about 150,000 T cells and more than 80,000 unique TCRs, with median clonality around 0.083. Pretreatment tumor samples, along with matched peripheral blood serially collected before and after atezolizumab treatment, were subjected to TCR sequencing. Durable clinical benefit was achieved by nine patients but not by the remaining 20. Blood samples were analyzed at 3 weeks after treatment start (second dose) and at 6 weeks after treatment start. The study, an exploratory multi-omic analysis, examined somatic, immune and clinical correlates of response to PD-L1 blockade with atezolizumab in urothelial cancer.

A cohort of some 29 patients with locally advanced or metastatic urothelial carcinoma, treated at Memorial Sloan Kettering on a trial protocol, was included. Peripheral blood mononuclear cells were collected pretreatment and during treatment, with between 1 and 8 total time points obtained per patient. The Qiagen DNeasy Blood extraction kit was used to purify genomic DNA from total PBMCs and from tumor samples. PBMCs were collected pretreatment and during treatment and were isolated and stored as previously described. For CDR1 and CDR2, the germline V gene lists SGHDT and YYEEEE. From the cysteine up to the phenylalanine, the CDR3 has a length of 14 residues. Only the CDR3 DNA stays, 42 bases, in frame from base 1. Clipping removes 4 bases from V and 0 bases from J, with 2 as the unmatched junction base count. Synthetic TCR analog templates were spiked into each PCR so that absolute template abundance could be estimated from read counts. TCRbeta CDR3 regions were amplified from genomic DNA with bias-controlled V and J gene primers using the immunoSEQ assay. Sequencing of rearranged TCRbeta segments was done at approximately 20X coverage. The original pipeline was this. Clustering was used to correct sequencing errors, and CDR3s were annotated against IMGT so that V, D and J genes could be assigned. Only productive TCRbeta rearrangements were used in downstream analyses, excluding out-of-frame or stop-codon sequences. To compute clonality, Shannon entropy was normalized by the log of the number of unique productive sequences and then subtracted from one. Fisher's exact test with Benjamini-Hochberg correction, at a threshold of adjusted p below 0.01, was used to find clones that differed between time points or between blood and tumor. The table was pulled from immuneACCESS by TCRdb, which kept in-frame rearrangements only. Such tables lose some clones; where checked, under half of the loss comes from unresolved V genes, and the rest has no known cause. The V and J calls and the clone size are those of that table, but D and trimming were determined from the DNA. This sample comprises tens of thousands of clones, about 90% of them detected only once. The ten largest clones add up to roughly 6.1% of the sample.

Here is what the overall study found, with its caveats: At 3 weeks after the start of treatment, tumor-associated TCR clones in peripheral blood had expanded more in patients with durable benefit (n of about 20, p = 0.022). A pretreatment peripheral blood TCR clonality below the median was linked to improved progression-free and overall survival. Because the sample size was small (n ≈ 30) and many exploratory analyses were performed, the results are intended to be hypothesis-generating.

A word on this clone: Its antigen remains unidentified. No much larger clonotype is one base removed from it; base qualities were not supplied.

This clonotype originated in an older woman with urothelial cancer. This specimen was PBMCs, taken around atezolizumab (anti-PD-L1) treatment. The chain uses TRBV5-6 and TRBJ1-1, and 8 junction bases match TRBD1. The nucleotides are TGTGCCAGCAGCAGGGACAGGATGAACACTGAAGCTTTCTTT. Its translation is CASSRDRMNTEAFF. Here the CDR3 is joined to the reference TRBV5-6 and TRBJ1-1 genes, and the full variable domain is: DAGVTQSPTHLIKTRGQQVTLRCSPKSGHDTVSWYQQALGQGPQFIFQYYEEEERQRGNFPDRFSGHQFPNYSSELNVNALLLGDSALYLCASSRDRMNTEAFFGQGTRLTVV.